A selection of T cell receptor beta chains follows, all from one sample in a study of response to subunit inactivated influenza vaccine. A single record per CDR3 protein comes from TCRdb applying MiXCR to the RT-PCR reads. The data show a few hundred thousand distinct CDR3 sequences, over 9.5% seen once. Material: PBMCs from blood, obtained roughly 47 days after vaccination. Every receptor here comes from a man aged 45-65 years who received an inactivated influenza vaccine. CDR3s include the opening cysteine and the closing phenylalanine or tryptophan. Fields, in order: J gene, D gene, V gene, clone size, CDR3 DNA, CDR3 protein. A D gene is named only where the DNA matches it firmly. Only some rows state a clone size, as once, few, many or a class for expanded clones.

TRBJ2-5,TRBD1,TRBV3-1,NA,TGTGCCAGCAGCCAAGCGAACAGGGGGCGAGAGACCCAGTACTTC,CASSQANRGRETQYF
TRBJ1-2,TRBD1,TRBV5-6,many,TGTGCCAGCAGCGGGTTCGGGACAGGCGGCCATGGCTACACCTTC,CASSGFGTGGHGYTF
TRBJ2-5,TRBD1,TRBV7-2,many,TGTGCCAGCAGTTTTCAGGGGGCGGGAGAGACCCAGTACTTC,CASSFQGAGETQYF
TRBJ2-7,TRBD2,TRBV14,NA,TGTGCCAGCAGCCAAGTTAGCGGGGGCCCCTACGAGCAGTACTTC,CASSQVSGGPYEQYF
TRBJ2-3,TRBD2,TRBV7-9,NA,TGTGCCAGCAGTCCCTTAGCGGGTACGACGCAGTATTTT,CASSPLAGTTQYF
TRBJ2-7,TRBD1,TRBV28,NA,TGTGCCAGCAGTTTTTGGACCGGGACAGGGGGCACGAGGGAGCAGTACTTC,CASSFWTGTGGTREQYF
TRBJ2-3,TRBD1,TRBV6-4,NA,TGTGCCAGCAGTGCCGGGACAGAAGGGGGCACAGATACGCAGTATTTT,CASSAGTEGGTDTQYF
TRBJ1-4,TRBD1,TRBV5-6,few,TGTGCCAGCAGCACCTCCGGACAGGGCGGTGAAAAACTGTTTTTT,CASSTSGQGGEKLFF
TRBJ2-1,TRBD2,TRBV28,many,TGTGCCAGCAGTAGGGAGGGCTCCTACAATGAGCAGTTCTTC,CASSREGSYNEQFF
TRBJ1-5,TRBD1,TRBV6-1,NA,TGTGCCAGCAGTCCTGACAGGGTCCGCAATCAGCCCCAGCATTTT,CASSPDRVRNQPQHF
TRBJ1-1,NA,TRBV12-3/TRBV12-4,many,TGTGCCAGCAGCCAATGGACTGAAGCTTTCTTT,CASSQWTEAFF
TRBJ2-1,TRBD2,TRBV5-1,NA,TGCGCCAGCAGCTCGACTAGCGGGAGCATCTACAATGAGCAGTTCTTC,CASSSTSGSIYNEQFF
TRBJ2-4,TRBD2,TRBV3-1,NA,TGTGCCAGCAGCCAAGAAATGCTAGCGGGTATAGCCAAAAACATTCAGTACTTC,CASSQEMLAGIAKNIQYF
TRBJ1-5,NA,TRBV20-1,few,TGCAGTGCTAGAGATATGGGGAGGGATCAGCCCCAGCATTTT,CSARDMGRDQPQHF
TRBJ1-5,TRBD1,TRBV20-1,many,TGCAGTGCAAAGCGGACAGGGGATCAGCCCCAGCATTTT,CSAKRTGDQPQHF
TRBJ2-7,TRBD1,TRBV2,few,TGTGCCAGCAGATTCAGGGGGAGCTCCTACGAGCAGTACTTC,CASRFRGSSYEQYF
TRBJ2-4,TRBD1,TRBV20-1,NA,TGCAGTGCTCAGGACAGGCTAGCCAAAAACATTCAGTACTTC,CSAQDRLAKNIQYF
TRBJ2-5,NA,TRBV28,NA,TGTGCCAGCAGCGGACGGCTACAAGAGACCCAGTACTTC,CASSGRLQETQYF
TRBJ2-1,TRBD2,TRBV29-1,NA,TGCAGCGTGGGGGGACTAGCGGGGGGTGAGCAGTTCTTC,CSVGGLAGGEQFF
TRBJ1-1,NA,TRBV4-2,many,TGTGCCAGCAGCCAAGATCCCGGGGTATTGGACACTGAAGCTTTCTTT,CASSQDPGVLDTEAFF
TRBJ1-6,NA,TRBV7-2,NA,TGTGCCAGCAGCTTAGCGGGGGGGCAGGGTGGTTCACCCCTCCACTTT,CASSLAGGQGGSPLHF
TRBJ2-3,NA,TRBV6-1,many,TGTGCCAGCAGTAGACGACCGCAGTGGACAGATACGCAGTATTTT,CASSRRPQWTDTQYF
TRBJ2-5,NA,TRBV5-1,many,TGCGCCAGCGGGTTTGGGGCAGAGACCCAGTACTTC,CASGFGAETQYF
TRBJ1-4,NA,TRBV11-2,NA,TGTGCCAGCAGCGAAGGGCGGGAGGAGCGCTATGAAAAACTGTTTTTT,CASSEGREERYEKLFF
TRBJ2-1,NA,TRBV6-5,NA,TGTGCCAGCAGTTACTTGAACAATGAGCAGTTCTTC,CASSYLNNEQFF
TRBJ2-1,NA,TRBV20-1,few,TGCAGTGCAGCCGACTTTCTTAGGAAGAATGAGCAGTTCTTC,CSAADFLRKNEQFF
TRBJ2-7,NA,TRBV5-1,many,TGCGCCAGCAGCTTTCGAGTGTGGCCAACGAGGGGCGAGCAGTACTTC,CASSFRVWPTRGEQYF
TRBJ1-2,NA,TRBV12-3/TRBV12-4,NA,TGTGCCAGCAGTTTTTGGGGTGCTGACTATGGCTACACCTTC,CASSFWGADYGYTF
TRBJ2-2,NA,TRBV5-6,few,TGTGCCAGCAGCTTGTTGGGGGGCCTCGGGGAGCTGTTTTTT,CASSLLGGLGELFF
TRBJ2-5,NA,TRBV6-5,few,TGTGCCAGCAGTTACGTTCTCAAAGAGACCCAGTACTTC,CASSYVLKETQYF
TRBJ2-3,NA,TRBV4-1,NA,TGCGCCAGCAGCCAAGATGGCAGGCGGGACTTCACAGATACGCAGTATTTT,CASSQDGRRDFTDTQYF
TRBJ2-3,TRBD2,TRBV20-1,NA,TGCAGTGCTGGGGGGACTAGCGGGAACACAGATACGCAGTATTTT,CSAGGTSGNTDTQYF
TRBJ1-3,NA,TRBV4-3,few,TGCGCCAGCAGCCAAGATCTAGAACAGGGCCCTGGAAACACCATATATTTT,CASSQDLEQGPGNTIYF
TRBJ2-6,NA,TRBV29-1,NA,TGCAGCGTTGCGCACGGATCCTCTGGGGCCAACGTCCTGACTTTC,CSVAHGSSGANVLTF
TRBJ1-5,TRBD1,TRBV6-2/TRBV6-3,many,TGTGCCAGCAGTTACAACAGGGGGTTCAATCAGCCCCAGCATTTT,CASSYNRGFNQPQHF
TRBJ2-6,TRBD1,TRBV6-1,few,TGTGCCAGCAGCGAACAGACCGGACAGGGCGGGGCTGGGGCCAACGTCCTGACTTTC,CASSEQTGQGGAGANVLTF